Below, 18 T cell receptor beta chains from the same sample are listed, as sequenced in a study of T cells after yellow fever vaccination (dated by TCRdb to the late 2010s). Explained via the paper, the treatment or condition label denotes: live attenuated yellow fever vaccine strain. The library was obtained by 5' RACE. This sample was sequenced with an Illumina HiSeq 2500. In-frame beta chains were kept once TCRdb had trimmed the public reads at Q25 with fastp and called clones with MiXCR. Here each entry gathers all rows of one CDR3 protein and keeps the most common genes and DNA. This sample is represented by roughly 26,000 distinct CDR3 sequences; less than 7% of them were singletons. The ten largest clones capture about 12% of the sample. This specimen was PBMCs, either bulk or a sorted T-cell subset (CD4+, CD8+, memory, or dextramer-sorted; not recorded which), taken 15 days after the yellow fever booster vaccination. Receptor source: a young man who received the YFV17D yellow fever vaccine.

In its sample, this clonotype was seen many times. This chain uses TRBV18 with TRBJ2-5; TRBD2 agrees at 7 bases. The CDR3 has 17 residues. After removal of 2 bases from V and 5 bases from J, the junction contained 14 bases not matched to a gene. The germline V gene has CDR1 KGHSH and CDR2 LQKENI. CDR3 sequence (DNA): TGTGCCAGCTCACCAGGGTCCCTAGCGGCTCTGAGGGAGACCCAGTACTTC. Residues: CASSPGSLAALRETQYF.

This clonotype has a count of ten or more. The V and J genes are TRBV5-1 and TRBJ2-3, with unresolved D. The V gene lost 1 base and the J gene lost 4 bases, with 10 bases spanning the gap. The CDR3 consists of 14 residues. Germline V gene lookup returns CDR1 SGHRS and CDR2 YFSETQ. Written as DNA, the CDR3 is TGCGCCAGCAGCTTGAGGAACTCCCCAGATACGCAGTATTTT. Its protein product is CASSLRNSPDTQYF.

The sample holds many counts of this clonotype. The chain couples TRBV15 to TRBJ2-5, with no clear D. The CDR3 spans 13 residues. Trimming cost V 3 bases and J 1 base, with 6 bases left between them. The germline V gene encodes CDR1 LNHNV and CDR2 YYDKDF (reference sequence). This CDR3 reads CATSRGRQETQYF. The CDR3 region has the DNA TGTGCCACCAGCAGGGGCCGCCAAGAGACCCAGTACTTC. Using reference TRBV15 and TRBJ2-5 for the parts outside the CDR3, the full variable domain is DAMVIQNPRYQVTQFGKPVTLSCSQTLNHNVMYWYQQKSSQAPKLLFHYYDKDFNNEADTPDNFQSRRPNTSFCFLDIRSPGLGDTAMYLCATSRGRQETQYFGPGTRLLVL.

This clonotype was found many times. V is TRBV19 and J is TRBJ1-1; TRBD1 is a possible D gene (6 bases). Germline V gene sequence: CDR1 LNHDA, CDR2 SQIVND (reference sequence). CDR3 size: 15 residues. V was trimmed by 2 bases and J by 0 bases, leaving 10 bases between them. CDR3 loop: CASSIRRGLNTEAFF. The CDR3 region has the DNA TGTGCCAGTAGTATAAGGCGGGGGCTGAACACTGAAGCTTTCTTT.

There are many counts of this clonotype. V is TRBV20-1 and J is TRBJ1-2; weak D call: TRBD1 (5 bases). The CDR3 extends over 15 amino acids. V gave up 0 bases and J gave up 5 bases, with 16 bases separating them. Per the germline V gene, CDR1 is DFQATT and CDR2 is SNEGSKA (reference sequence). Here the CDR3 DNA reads TGCAGTGCTAGAGATTCTACAGGCACCTCTTATGGCTACACCTTC. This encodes CSARDSTGTSYGYTF.

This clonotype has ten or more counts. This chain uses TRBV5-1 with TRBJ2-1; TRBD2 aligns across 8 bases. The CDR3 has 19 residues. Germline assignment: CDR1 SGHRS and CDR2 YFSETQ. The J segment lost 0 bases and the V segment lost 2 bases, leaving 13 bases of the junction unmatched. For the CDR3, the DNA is TGCGCCAGCAGCTTCAGACGGGGGGGGCTTGCTAGCTCCTACAATGAGCAGTTCTTC. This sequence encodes CASSFRRGGLASSYNEQFF.

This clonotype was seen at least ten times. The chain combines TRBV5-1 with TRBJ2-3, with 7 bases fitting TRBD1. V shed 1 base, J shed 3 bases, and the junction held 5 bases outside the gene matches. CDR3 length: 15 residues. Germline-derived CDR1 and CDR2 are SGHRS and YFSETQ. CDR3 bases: TGCGCCAGCAGCTTGCTGGGACAGAGAACAGATACGCAGTATTTT. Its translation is CASSLLGQRTDTQYF.

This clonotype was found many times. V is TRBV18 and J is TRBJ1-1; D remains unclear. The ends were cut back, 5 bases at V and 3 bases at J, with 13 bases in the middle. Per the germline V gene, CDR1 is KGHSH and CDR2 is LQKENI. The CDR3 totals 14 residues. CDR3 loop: CASSYALRDTEAFF. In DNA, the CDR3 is TGTGCCAGCTCATATGCCCTGCGGGACACTGAAGCTTTCTTT.

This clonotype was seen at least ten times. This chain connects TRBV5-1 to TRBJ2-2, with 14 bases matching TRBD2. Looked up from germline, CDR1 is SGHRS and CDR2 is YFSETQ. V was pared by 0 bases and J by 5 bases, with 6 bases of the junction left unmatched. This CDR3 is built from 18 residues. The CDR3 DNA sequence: TGCGCCAGCAGCTTGGAAGGACTAGCGGGAGGTTTTACCGGGGAGCTGTTTTTT. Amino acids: CASSLEGLAGGFTGELFF. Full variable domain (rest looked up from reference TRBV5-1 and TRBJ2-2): KAGVTQTPRYLIKTRGQQVTLSCSPISGHRSVSWYQQTPGQGLQFLFEYFSETQRNKGNFPGRFSGRQFSNSRSEMNVSTLELGDSALYLCASSLEGLAGGFTGELFFGEGSRLTVL.

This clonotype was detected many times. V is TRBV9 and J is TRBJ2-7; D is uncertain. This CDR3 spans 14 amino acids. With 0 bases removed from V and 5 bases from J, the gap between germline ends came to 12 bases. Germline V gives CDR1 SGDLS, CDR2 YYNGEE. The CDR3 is CASSVGGLANEQYF. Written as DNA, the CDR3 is TGTGCCAGCAGCGTAGGAGGCTTAGCTAACGAGCAGTACTTC.

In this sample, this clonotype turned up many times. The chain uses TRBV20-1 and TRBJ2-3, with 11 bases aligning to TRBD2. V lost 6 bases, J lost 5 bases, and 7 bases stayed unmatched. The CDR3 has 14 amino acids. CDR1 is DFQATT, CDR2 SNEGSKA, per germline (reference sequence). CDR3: CSADSGRAGDTQYF. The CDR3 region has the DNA TGCAGTGCAGATAGCGGGAGGGCGGGAGATACGCAGTATTTT.

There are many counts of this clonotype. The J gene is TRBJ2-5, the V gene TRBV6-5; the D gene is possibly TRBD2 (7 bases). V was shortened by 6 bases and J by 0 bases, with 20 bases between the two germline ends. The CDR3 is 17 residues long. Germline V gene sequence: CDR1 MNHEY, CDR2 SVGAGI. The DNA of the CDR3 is TGTGCCAGCAGAAACTTCTGGGGGGGCGAATACCAAGAGACCCAGTACTTC. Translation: CASRNFWGGEYQETQYF.

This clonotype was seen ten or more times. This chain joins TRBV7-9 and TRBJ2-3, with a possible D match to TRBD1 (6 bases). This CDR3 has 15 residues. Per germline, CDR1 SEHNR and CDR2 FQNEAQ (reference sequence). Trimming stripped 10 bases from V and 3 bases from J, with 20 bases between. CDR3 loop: CATTLGAGWTDTQYF. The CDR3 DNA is TGTGCCACCACCCTGGGGGCAGGGTGGACAGATACGCAGTATTTT. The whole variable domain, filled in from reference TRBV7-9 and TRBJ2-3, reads DTGVSQNPRHKITKRGQNVTFRCDPISEHNRLYWYRQTLGQGPEFLTYFQNEAQLEKSRLLSDRFSAERPKGSFSTLEIQRTEQGDSAMYLCATTLGAGWTDTQYFGPGTRLTVL.

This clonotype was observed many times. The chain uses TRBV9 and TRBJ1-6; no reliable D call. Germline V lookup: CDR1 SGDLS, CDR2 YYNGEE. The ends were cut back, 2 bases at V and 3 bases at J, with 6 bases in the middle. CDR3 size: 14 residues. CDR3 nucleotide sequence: TGTGCCAGCAGCGTCTCAGGCTATAATTCACCCCTCCACTTT. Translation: CASSVSGYNSPLHF.

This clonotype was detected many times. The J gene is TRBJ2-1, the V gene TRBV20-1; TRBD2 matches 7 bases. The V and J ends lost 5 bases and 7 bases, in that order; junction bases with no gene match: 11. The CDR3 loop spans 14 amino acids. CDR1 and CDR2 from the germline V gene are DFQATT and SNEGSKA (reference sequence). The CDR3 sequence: CSAQAGNMGNEQFF. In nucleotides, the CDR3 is TGCAGTGCTCAAGCGGGGAACATGGGAAATGAGCAGTTCTTC.

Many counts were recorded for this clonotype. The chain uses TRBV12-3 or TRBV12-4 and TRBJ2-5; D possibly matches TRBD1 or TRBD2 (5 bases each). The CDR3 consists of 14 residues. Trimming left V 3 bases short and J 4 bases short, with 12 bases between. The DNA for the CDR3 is TGTGCCAGCAGTTTGGGGGTCTTACCAGAGACCCAGTACTTC. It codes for CASSLGVLPETQYF.

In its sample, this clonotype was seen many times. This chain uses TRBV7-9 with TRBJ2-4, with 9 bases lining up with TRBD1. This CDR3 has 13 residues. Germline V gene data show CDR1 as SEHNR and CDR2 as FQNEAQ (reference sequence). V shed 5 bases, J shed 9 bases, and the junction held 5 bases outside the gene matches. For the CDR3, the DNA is TGTGCCAGCAGCCGGGACAGGGAGGGCATTCAGTACTTC. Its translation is CASSRDREGIQYF.

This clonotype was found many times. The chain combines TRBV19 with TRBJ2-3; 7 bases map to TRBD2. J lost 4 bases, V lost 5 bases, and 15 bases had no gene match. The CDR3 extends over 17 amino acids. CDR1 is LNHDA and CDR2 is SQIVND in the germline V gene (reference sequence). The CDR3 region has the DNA TGTGCCAGTAGTCAACTTTGGACTAGGGATTCCCCAGATACGCAGTATTTT. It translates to CASSQLWTRDSPDTQYF.